This is a list of T cell receptor beta chains from one sample in a study of beta chain features in type 1 diabetes. Measured with immunoSEQ multiplex PCR; TCRdb has only the in-frame clones, and not every one. The data contain around 160,000 clones, 7% to 9.5% of them singletons. Sequenced sample: central memory CD4+ T cells from blood. These receptors all stem from a woman aged 25 to 39 with type 1 diabetes. CDR3s include the opening cysteine and the closing phenylalanine or tryptophan. A D gene is named only where the DNA matches it firmly. For some rows the clone size is stated as once, few or many, or as a class when expanded; others skip it.

d_gene	abundance	v_gene	j_gene	CDR3nt	CDR3aa
NA	few	TRBV20-1	TRBJ2-7	TGCAGTGTTGAGGGTGCCTACGAGCAGTACTTC	CSVEGAYEQYF
TRBD1	NA	TRBV11-1	TRBJ2-2	TGTGCCAGCAGCCGACAGGGGACGAACACCGGGGAGCTGTTTTTT	CASSRQGTNTGELFF
NA	NA	TRBV18	TRBJ1-1	TGTGCCAGCTCACCACCGAATGGTCTCTCCCGAGCCACTGAAGCTTTCTTT	CASSPPNGLSRATEAFF
NA	NA	TRBV28	TRBJ2-7	TGTGCCAGCAGTTTCATGGCGGGTTCCTACGAGCAGTACTTC	CASSFMAGSYEQYF
NA	few	TRBV29-1	TRBJ1-5	TGCAGCGTTGTTACAGGGACCAATCAGCCCCAGCATTTT	CSVVTGTNQPQHF
TRBD1	NA	TRBV20-1	TRBJ1-2	TGCAGTGTGGACAGGGCTGGTGGCTACACCTTC	CSVDRAGGYTF
NA	NA	TRBV25-1	TRBJ2-7	TGTGCCAGCAGTGACTCGACAGTTCCCGAGCAGTACTTC	CASSDSTVPEQYF
NA	few	TRBV30	TRBJ2-7	TGTGCCTGGAGTGTGTCACTCTACGAGCAGTACTTC	CAWSVSLYEQYF
TRBD2	NA	TRBV5-4	TRBJ2-7	TGTGCCAGCAGCTTACCGGGACTAGCGGGGAACTACGAGCAGTACTTC	CASSLPGLAGNYEQYF
NA	few	TRBV4-2	TRBJ2-7	TGTGCCAGCAGCTTAGCGACAACTACCTACGAGCAGTACTTC	CASSLATTTYEQYF
TRBD2	NA	TRBV29-1	TRBJ2-1	TGCAGCGTTGGACGACTAGCGGATTACAATGAGCAGTTCTTC	CSVGRLADYNEQFF